This note documents a single T cell receptor beta chain sequence. As yet, its antigen is unknown. These data are taken from a study of early T cells in non-severe SARS-CoV-2 infection. Study at large: Sequencing was performed on bulk RNA from unsorted whole blood, leaving chains unpaired.

Study results and caveats: Lookups in VDJdb leaned toward anti-spike CD8 responses and missed private and CD4 specificities.

Unique molecular identifiers (one per individual cDNA molecule) were attached. A single record per CDR3 protein comes from TCRdb applying MiXCR to the 5' RACE reads. The sample records about 64,000 distinct CDR3 sequences, 10% to 15% being singletons. The CDR3 has 15 residues. CDR1 and CDR2 from the germline V gene are DFQATT and SNEGSKA (reference sequence). The V gene end was trimmed by 6 bases and the J gene end by 4 bases; junction bases not matched to a gene: 8. The sequencing here drew on whole blood, taken at baseline. This rearrangement joins TRBV20-1 to TRBJ1-6, with 8 positions matching TRBD1. This sequence was found in an adult who was a healthcare worker with PCR-confirmed SARS-CoV-2 infection or an uninfected control (not recorded which). The CDR3 bases are TGCAGTGCCCCCCGTGGACAGGGTTATAATTCACCCCTCCACTTT. The encoded protein is CSAPRGQGYNSPLHF.